Listed below are T cell receptor delta chains from one sample, sequenced in a study of gamma-delta T cells after stem cell transplantation. TCRdb fed the RT-PCR reads to CATT. The sample lists over a thousand delta-chain clones, 5% to 6% occurring once. The sequenced sample consisted of gamma-delta T cells. The receptors were gathered from a human donor. It is not recorded whose cells these are; they may come from a transplant donor. Each CDR3 is given with its conserved first and last residue. A D gene is named only where the DNA matches it firmly. The size entry is marked missing in some rows and otherwise reads once, few, many or a size class.

CDR3 DNA,CDR3 protein,J gene,V gene,D gene,clone size
TGTGCCTGTGACACCCTTCGGCAGGGGGATACGGACGACGATAAACTCATCTTT,CACDTLRQGDTDDDKLIF,TRDJ1,TRDV2,TRDD3,few
TGTGCAGCAAGCGGTTGGTTCACTGGGGATACACCCGATAAACTCATCTTT,CAASGWFTGDTPDKLIF,TRDJ1,TRAV29/DV5,TRDD3,NA
TGTGCCTGTGACACGGTGGGGGACCCCGAGGACACCGATAAACTCATCTTT,CACDTVGDPEDTDKLIF,TRDJ1,TRDV2,TRDD3,NA
TGTGCCTGTGACACAGTGGGGACGTACACCGATAAACTCATCTTT,CACDTVGTYTDKLIF,TRDJ1,TRDV2,NA,NA